A single T cell receptor (beta chain) is shown here with its context. Clinical symptoms, serum thyroxine, TRAb, thyroid ultrasound and orbital computed tomography established diagnosis. This sample stems from a study of T cells in Graves' hyperthyroidism and ophthalmopathy. The CDR3 runs to 16 residues. Germline lookup yields CDR1 SGHVS and CDR2 FQNEAQ. Amplified TCR beta CDR3 regions derived from RNA transcripts. Initially, a first-round RT-PCR of the TCR CDR3 employed the HTBI primer set. TCRdb redid the calling of the multiplex PCR reads with MiXCR, one entry per CDR3 protein. The profile shows hundreds of thousands of distinct CDR3 sequences, 38% of them singletons.

This clonotype was obtained from a man aged 18 to 30 with Graves' hyperthyroidism. The chain is built from TRBV7-8 and TRBJ2-5, with D perhaps TRBD1 (7 bases). The end of the DNA fits TRBJ2-7 better, so the J call may be wrong. Sequences were obtained from blood. The CDR3 spells CASSLVGGGGDYEQYF. CDR3 DNA: TGTGCCAGCAGCTTAGTTGGAGGGGGCGGTGATTACGAGCAGTACTTC.